This T cell receptor beta chain was captured by sequencing in a study of blood T cell repertoires in COVID-19. Study-level background: COVID-19 samples from acute and convalescent phases originated in the United States, Italy and Spain.

This clone has just a few counts. In the source study's methods: From reference gene primer amplification, estimates of nucleated cell counts were derived. Sequenced by immunoSEQ multiplex PCR; TCRdb stores in-frame clones only, minus some. D and trimming come from the DNA, and the V and J calls and clone size come from that table. The table has under 250,000 clones, approximately 89% seen once; the top ten hold around 3.2%. The germline CDR1 and CDR2 sequences are ENHRY and SYGVKD. This CDR3 has 14 amino acids. V shed 9 bases and J 10 bases; nucleotides not matched to a gene: 10. This TCR was recovered from a woman in her forties who had been exposed to COVID-19. The chain uses TRBV10-3 and TRBJ2-2, with 11 bases matching TRBD1. Sequencing was carried out using PBMCs or T cells enriched from blood (not recorded which). The CDR3 region is CAIAEDRGLQELFF. CDR3 in DNA: TGTGCCATTGCCGAGGACAGGGGGCTACAGGAGCTGTTTTTT.